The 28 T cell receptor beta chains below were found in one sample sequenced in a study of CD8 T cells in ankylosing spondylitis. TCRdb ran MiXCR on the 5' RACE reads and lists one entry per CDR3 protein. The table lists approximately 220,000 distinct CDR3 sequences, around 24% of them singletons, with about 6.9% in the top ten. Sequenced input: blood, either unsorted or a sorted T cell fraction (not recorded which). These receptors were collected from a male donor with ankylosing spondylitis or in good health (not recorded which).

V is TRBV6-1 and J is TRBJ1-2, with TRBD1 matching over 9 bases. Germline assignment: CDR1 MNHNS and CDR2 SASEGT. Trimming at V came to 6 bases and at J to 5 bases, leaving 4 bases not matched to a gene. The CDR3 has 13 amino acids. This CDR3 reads CASRQGAWYGYTF. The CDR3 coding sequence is TGTGCCAGCAGACAGGGGGCCTGGTATGGCTACACCTTC.

The CDR3 protein is CASSTGAGEAFF. Here the CDR3 DNA reads TGTGCCAGCTCAACGGGGGCAGGTGAAGCTTTCTTT. The chain joins TRBV6-5 to TRBJ1-1, with D possibly matching TRBD1 (6 bases). The CDR3 sequence is 12 residues long. Trimming pared 8 bases from V and 7 bases from J, leaving 14 bases between. CDR1 is MNHEY and CDR2 is SVGAGI in the germline V gene.

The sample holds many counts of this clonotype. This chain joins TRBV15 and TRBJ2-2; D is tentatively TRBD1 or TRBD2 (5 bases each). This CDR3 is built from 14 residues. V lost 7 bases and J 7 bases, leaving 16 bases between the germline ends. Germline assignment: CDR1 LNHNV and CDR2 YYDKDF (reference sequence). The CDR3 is CATNPAGQGGELFF. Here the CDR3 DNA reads TGTGCCACCAATCCGGCGGGTCAGGGCGGGGAGCTGTTTTTT.

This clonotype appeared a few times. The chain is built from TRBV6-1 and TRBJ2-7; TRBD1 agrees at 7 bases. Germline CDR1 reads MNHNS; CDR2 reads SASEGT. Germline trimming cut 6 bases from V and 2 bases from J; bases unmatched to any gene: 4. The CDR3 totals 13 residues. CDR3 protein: CASRRQGPYEQYF. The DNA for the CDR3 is TGTGCCAGCAGGCGACAGGGCCCCTACGAGCAGTACTTC.

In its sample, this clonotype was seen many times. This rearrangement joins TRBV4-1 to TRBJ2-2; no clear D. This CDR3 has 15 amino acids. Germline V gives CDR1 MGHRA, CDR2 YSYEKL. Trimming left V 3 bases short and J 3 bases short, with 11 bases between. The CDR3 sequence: CASSQGRSHTGELFF. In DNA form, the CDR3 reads TGCGCCAGCAGCCAGGGAAGGTCGCACACCGGGGAGCTGTTTTTT.

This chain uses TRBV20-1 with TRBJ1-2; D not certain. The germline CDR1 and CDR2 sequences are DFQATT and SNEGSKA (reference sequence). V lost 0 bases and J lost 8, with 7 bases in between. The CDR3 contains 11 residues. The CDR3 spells CSARDQRGYTF. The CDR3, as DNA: TGCAGTGCTAGAGATCAGAGAGGCTACACCTTC.

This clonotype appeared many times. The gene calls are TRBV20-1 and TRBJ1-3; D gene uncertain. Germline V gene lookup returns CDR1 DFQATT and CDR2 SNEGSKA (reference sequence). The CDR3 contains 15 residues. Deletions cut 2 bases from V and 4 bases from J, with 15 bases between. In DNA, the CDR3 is TGCAGTGCTAGAATGAGACGCGATCCCGGAAACACCATATATTTT. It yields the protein CSARMRRDPGNTIYF.

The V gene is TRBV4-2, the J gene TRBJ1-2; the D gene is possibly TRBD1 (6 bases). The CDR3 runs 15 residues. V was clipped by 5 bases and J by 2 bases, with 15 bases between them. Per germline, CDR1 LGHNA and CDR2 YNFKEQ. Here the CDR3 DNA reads TGTGCCAGCAGCAAAGCGGAAACAGGGAACTATGGCTACACCTTC. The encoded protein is CASSKAETGNYGYTF.

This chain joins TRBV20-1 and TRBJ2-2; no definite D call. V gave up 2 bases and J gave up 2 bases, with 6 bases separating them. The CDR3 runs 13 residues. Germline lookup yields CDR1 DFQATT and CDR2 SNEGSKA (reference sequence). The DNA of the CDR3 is TGCAGTGCTAGACCGCTTAACACCGGGGAGCTGTTTTTT. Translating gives CSARPLNTGELFF.

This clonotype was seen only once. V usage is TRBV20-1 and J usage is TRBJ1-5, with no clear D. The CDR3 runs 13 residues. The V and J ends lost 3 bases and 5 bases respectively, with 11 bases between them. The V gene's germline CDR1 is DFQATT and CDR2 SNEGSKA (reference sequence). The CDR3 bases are TGCAGTGCTAGCCCAGTCGTCGATCAGCCCCAGCATTTT. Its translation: CSASPVVDQPQHF.

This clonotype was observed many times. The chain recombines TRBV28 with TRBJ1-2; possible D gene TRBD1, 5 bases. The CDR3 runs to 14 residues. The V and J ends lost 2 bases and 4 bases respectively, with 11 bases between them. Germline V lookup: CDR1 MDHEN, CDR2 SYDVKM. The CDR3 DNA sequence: TGTGCCAGCAGTTTACAAACAGGAGGCTATGGCTACACCTTC. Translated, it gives CASSLQTGGYGYTF.

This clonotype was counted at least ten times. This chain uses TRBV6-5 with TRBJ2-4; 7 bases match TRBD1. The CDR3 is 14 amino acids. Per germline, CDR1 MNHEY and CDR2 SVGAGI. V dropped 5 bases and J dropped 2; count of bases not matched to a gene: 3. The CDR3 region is CASSIQGSKNIQYF. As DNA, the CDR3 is TGTGCCAGCAGTATACAGGGGTCCAAAAACATTCAGTACTTC.

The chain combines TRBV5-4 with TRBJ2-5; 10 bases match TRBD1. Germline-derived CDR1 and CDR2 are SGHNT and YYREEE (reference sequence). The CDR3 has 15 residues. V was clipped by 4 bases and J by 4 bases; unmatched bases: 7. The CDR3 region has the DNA TGTGCCAGCAGCGAGAAGACAGGGGGCCGAGAGACCCAGTACTTC. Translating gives CASSEKTGGRETQYF.

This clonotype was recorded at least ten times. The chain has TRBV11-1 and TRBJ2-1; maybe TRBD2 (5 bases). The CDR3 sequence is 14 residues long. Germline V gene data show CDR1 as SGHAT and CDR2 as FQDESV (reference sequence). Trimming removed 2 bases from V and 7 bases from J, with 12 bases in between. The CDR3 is CASSLPLGRNEQFF. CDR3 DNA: TGTGCCAGCAGCTTACCACTAGGACGGAATGAGCAGTTCTTC.

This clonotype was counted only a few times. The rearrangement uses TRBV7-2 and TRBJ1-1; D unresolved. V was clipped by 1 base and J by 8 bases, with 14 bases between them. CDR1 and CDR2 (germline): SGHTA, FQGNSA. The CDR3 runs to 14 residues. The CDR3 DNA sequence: TGTGCCAGCAGCTTAGAACGATATCGGTCAGAAGCTTTCTTT. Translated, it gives CASSLERYRSEAFF.

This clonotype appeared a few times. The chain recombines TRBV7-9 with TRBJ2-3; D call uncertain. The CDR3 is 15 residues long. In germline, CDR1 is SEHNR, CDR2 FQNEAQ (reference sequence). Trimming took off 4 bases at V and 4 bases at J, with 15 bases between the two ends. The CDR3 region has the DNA TGTGCCAGCAGCTCCCAGAGGTCCCGGGCAGATACGCAGTATTTT. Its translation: CASSSQRSRADTQYF.

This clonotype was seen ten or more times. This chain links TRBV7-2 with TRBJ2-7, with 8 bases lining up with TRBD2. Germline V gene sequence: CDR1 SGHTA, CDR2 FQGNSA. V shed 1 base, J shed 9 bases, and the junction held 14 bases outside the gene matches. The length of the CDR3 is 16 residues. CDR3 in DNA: TGTGCCAGCAGCTTAGACGGTTACGGGAGGGCCGGTTTGCAGTACTTC. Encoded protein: CASSLDGYGRAGLQYF.

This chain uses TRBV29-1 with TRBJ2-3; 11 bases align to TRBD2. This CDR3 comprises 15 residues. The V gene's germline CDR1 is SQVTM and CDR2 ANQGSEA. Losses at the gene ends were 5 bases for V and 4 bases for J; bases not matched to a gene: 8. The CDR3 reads CSVQVAGGAADTQYF. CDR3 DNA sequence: TGCAGCGTTCAAGTAGCGGGAGGGGCGGCAGATACGCAGTATTTT.

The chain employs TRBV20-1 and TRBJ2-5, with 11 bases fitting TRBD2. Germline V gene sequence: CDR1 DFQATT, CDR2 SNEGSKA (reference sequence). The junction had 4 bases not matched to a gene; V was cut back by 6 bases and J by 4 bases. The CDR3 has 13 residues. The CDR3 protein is CSAPLAGVETQYF. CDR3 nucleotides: TGCAGTGCGCCACTAGCGGGAGTAGAGACCCAGTACTTC.

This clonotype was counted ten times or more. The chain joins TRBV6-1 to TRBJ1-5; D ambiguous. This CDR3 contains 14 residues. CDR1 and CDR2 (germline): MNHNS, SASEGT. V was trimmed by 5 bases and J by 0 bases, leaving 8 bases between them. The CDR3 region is CASSQSNSNQPQHF. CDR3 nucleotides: TGTGCCAGCAGTCAAAGTAATAGCAATCAGCCCCAGCATTTT.

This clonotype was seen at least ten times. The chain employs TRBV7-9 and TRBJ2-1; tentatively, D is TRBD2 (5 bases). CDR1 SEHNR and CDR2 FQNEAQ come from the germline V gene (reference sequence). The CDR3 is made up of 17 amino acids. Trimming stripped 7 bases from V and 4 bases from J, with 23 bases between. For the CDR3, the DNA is TGTGCCAGCACCCATGGGAGTGTGGGAGTGGATTACAATGAGCAGTTCTTC. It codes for CASTHGSVGVDYNEQFF. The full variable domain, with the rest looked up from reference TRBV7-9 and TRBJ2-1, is DTGVSQNPRHKITKRGQNVTFRCDPISEHNRLYWYRQTLGQGPEFLTYFQNEAQLEKSRLLSDRFSAERPKGSFSTLEIQRTEQGDSAMYLCASTHGSVGVDYNEQFFGPGTRLTVL.

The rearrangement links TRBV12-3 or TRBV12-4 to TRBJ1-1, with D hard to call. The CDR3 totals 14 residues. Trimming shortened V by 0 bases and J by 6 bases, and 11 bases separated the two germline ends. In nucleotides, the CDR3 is TGTGCCAGCAGTTTAGCGCAGCGAACAGCTGAAGCTTTCTTT. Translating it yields CASSLAQRTAEAFF.

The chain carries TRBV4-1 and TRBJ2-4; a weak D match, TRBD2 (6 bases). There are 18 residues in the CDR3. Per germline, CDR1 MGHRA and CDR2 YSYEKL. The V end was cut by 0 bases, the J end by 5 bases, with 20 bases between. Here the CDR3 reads CASSQESVGLGEENIQYF. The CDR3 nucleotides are TGCGCCAGCAGCCAAGAGTCGGTAGGATTGGGGGAGGAAAACATTCAGTACTTC.

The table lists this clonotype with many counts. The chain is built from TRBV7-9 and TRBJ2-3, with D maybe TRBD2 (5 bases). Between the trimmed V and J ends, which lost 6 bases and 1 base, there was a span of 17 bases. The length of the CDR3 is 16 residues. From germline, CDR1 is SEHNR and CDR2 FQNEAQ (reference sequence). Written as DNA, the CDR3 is TGTGCCAGCAGTATAGGCGGCCTCGGGGGCACAGATACGCAGTATTTT. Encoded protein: CASSIGGLGGTDTQYF.

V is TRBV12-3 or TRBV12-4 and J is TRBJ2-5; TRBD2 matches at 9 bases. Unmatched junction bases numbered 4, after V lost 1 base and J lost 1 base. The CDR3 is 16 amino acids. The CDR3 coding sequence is TGTGCCAGCAGTTTAGGAAGGACTAGCGTCCAAGAGACCCAGTACTTC. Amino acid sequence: CASSLGRTSVQETQYF.

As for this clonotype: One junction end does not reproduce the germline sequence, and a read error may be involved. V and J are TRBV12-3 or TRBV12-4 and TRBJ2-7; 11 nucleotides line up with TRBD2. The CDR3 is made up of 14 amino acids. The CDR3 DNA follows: TGTGCCAGCAGATTAGCGGGAGGGCCTTACGAGCAGTACTTC. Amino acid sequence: CASRLAGGPYEQYF.

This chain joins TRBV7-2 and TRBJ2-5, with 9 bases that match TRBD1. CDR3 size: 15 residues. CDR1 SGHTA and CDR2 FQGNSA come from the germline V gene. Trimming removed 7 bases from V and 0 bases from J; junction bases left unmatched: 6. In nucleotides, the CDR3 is TGTGCCAGCAATACAGGGGGCGCGGACCAAGAGACCCAGTACTTC. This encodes CASNTGGADQETQYF.

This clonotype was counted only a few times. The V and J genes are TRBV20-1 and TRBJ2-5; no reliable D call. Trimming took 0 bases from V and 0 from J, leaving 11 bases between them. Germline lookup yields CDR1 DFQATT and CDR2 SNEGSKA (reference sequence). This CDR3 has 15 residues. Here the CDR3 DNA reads TGCAGTGCTAGAGACCCGACTTTTAACCAAGAGACCCAGTACTTC. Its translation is CSARDPTFNQETQYF.